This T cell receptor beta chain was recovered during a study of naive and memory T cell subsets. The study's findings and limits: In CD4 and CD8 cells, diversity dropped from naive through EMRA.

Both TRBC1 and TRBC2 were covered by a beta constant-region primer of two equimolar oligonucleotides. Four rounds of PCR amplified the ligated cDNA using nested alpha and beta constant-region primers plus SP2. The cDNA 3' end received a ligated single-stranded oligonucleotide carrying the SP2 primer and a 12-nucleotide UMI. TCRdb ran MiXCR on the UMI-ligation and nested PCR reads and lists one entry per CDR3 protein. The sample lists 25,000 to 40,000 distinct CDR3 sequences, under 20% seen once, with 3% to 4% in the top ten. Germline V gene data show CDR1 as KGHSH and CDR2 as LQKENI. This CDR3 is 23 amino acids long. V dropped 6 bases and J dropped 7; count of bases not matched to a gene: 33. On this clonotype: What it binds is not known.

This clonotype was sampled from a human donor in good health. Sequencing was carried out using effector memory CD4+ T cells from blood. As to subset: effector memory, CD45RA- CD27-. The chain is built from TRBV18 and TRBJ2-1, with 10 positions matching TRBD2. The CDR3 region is CASSRLPTGGGSSGSPGGNEQFF. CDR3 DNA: TGTGCCAGCTCTCGACTACCGACAGGAGGAGGGTCTAGCGGGAGCCCCGGGGGGAATGAGCAGTTCTTC.